The clone carrying this T cell receptor (beta chain) was seen many times. This sample is part of a study of Graves' ophthalmopathy and Graves' hyperthyroidism. The ends lost 9 bases at V and 1 base at J; junction bases unmatched: 8. Germline lookup yields CDR1 SGHRS and CDR2 YFSETQ. The CDR3 runs 14 residues. RNA transcripts were the source from which TCR beta CDR3 regions were amplified. Investigators did first-round RT-PCR with HTBI primers, then second-round multiplex PCR. TCRdb analysed the multiplex PCR reads with MiXCR anew, one entry per CDR3 protein. This table holds a few hundred thousand distinct CDR3 sequences, roughly 17% found once.

The chain carries TRBV5-1 and TRBJ1-1, with 8 bases fitting TRBD1. The receptor was isolated from an adult man with Graves' ophthalmopathy. The sample was peripheral blood. The CDR3 loop reads CATSYGQGNTEAFF. The CDR3 bases are TGCGCCACCTCCTACGGACAGGGGAACACTGAAGCTTTCTTT.